This TCR beta chain was profiled in a study of CD8+CD57+ T cells in acquired aplastic anemia. On the study more broadly: DNA per sorted CD4+ or CD8+ sample ranged about 0.18 to 30 ug, averaging around 3.2 ug.

Patients who underwent sequencing had shown CD8+CD57+ cell expansion by flow cytometry. The study, taken as a whole, reports: About 29 shared CD8+ CDR3s appeared highly expressed within patients' immunodominant clones.

On this clonotype: The antigen is not known.

TCR beta VDJ and CDR3 profiling used genomic DNA as template. Each CDR3 protein gets one entry after TCRdb re-called the reads with MiXCR. The data show 150,000 to 200,000 distinct CDR3 sequences, with 45% to 55% seen just once and about 30% held by the top ten. The source of this sequence is a human donor with aplastic anemia. Sequences were obtained from sorted CD4+, CD8+, or CD8+CD57+ T cells (not recorded which) from PBMCs.

The CDR3: CASSELAEERKTQYF. CDR3 bases: TGTGCCAGCAGTGAACTAGCGGAGGAGCGGAAGACCCAGTACTTC. The chain employs TRBV2 and TRBJ2-5, with 7 bases matching TRBD2. The CDR3 is made up of 15 amino acids. Losses at the gene ends were 2 bases for V and 6 bases for J; bases not matched to a gene: 9. CDR1 is SNHLY and CDR2 is FYNNEI in the germline V gene.